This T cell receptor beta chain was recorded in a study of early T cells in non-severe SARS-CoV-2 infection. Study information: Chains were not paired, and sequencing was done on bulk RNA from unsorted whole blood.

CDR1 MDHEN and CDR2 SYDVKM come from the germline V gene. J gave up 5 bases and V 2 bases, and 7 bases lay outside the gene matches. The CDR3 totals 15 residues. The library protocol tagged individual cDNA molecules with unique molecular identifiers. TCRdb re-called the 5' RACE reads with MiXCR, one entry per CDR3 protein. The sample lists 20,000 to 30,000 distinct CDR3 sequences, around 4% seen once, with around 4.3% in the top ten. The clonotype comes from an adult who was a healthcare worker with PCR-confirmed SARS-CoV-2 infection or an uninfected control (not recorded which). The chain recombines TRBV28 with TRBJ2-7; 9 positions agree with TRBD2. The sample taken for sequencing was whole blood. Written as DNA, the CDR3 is TGTGCCAGCAGTTTACTAGCGGGATATGGGGACGAGCAGTACTTC. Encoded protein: CASSLLAGYGDEQYF.